Listed below are T cell receptor beta chains from one sample, sequenced in a study of blood T cell repertoires in COVID-19. Some clones are missing from TCRdb's copy, which holds only in-frame ones; the method was immunoSEQ multiplex PCR. The table shows 340,000 or so clones, with around 80% occurring only once. The source material was peripheral blood. The source of these receptors is a young man with active or convalescent COVID-19. Each CDR3 is given with its conserved first and last residue. D genes are given only for firm matches. Part of the rows lack a size; the others show once, few, many or a class for expanded clones.

d_call: TRBD1
v_call: TRBV7-2
cdr3_length: 14
clone_size: once
j_call: TRBJ1-1
cdr3_aa: CASSLDWDRTEAFF
cdr3_nt: TGTGCCAGCAGCTTAGATTGGGACAGAACTGAAGCTTTCTTT

d_call: TRBD1
v_call: TRBV24-1
cdr3_length: 13
clone_size: -
j_call: TRBJ2-7
cdr3_aa: CATRGRFTYEQYF
cdr3_nt: TGTGCCACTAGGGGGCGGTTTACCTACGAGCAGTACTTC

d_call: -
v_call: TRBV5-1
cdr3_length: 13
clone_size: -
j_call: TRBJ2-1
cdr3_aa: CASSRLAWNEQFF
cdr3_nt: TGCGCCAGCAGCCGGTTAGCGTGGAATGAGCAGTTCTTC

d_call: TRBD1
v_call: TRBV5-8
cdr3_length: 15
clone_size: -
j_call: TRBJ1-6
cdr3_aa: CASSLGQGIASPLHF
cdr3_nt: TGTGCCAGCAGCTTGGGACAGGGGATTGCGTCACCCCTCCACTTT

d_call: TRBD2
v_call: TRBV30
cdr3_length: 15
clone_size: -
j_call: TRBJ2-3
cdr3_aa: CAWSVPLAGTDTQYF
cdr3_nt: TGTGCCTGGAGTGTACCACTAGCGGGCACAGATACGCAGTATTTT

d_call: -
v_call: TRBV6-5
cdr3_length: 15
clone_size: -
j_call: TRBJ2-3
cdr3_aa: CASSQFLRVTDTQYF
cdr3_nt: TGTGCCAGCAGTCAGTTCCTCCGGGTTACAGATACGCAGTATTTT

d_call: -
v_call: TRBV21-1
cdr3_length: 16
clone_size: -
j_call: TRBJ2-2
cdr3_aa: CASSKWNRLAAGELFF
cdr3_nt: TGTGCCAGCAGCAAATGGAATCGGCTAGCCGCAGGGGAGCTGTTTTTT

d_call: -
v_call: TRBV28
cdr3_length: 16
clone_size: -
j_call: TRBJ1-5
cdr3_aa: CASSFRTAYSNQPQHF
cdr3_nt: TGTGCCAGCAGTTTCCGGACAGCTTATAGCAATCAGCCCCAGCATTTT

d_call: -
v_call: TRBV5-1
cdr3_length: 12
clone_size: -
j_call: TRBJ1-2
cdr3_aa: CASSLGQYGYTF
cdr3_nt: TGCGCCAGCAGCTTGGGACAGTATGGCTACACCTTC

d_call: -
v_call: TRBV6-2/TRBV6-3
cdr3_length: 14
clone_size: few
j_call: TRBJ1-6
cdr3_aa: CASSPGSLYSPLHF
cdr3_nt: TGTGCCAGCAGCCCCGGGTCTCTGTATTCACCCCTCCACTTT

d_call: -
v_call: TRBV30
cdr3_length: 13
clone_size: -
j_call: TRBJ1-2
cdr3_aa: CAWRGGTTNGYTF
cdr3_nt: TGTGCCTGGAGGGGGGGTACTACAAATGGCTACACCTTC

d_call: TRBD1
v_call: TRBV30
cdr3_length: 11
clone_size: -
j_call: TRBJ1-2
cdr3_aa: CAWSPGGGYTF
cdr3_nt: TGTGCCTGGAGTCCAGGGGGTGGCTACACCTTC

d_call: -
v_call: TRBV6-4
cdr3_length: 15
clone_size: -
j_call: TRBJ2-7
cdr3_aa: CASSDSRTSSCEQYF
cdr3_nt: TGTGCCAGCAGTGACTCGCGGACAAGCTCCTGCGAGCAGTACTTC

d_call: TRBD1
v_call: TRBV7-3
cdr3_length: 17
clone_size: -
j_call: TRBJ1-1
cdr3_aa: CASSLLNRGRERTEAFF
cdr3_nt: TGTGCCAGCAGCTTACTAAATAGGGGGCGAGAGAGGACTGAAGCTTTCTTT

d_call: TRBD1
v_call: TRBV5-4
cdr3_length: 15
clone_size: few
j_call: TRBJ2-1
cdr3_aa: CASSLAGTGYSEQFF
cdr3_nt: TGTGCCAGCAGCTTGGCCGGGACAGGGTATAGTGAGCAGTTCTTC

d_call: TRBD2
v_call: TRBV7-9
cdr3_length: 16
clone_size: -
j_call: TRBJ2-1
cdr3_aa: CASKKEIAGGLDEQFF
cdr3_nt: TGTGCCAGCAAGAAAGAGATAGCGGGGGGGCTGGATGAGCAGTTCTTC

d_call: -
v_call: TRBV7-2
cdr3_length: 14
clone_size: -
j_call: TRBJ1-5
cdr3_aa: CASSPPGMDQPQHF
cdr3_nt: TGTGCCAGCAGCCCCCCGGGGATGGACCAGCCCCAGCATTTT

d_call: TRBD1
v_call: TRBV28
cdr3_length: 12
clone_size: -
j_call: TRBJ1-1
cdr3_aa: CAHRTGFTEAFF
cdr3_nt: TGTGCCCACAGGACAGGGTTTACTGAAGCTTTCTTT

d_call: TRBD1
v_call: TRBV27
cdr3_length: 14
clone_size: -
j_call: TRBJ2-7
cdr3_aa: CASSFGQGSYEQYF
cdr3_nt: TGTGCCAGCAGTTTTGGACAGGGCTCCTACGAGCAGTACTTC

d_call: -
v_call: TRBV7-9
cdr3_length: 14
clone_size: -
j_call: TRBJ1-2
cdr3_aa: CASSNSASNYGYTF
cdr3_nt: TGTGCCAGCAGCAACAGTGCATCTAACTATGGCTACACCTTC

d_call: -
v_call: TRBV7-9
cdr3_length: 14
clone_size: -
j_call: TRBJ2-7
cdr3_aa: CASSSPDNFYEQYF
cdr3_nt: TGTGCCAGCAGCTCACCGGACAATTTTTACGAGCAGTACTTC

d_call: -
v_call: TRBV10-3
cdr3_length: 12
clone_size: -
j_call: TRBJ1-2
cdr3_aa: CAISLGVDGYTF
cdr3_nt: TGTGCCATCAGCCTAGGGGTAGATGGCTACACCTTC

d_call: TRBD2
v_call: TRBV6-5
cdr3_length: 13
clone_size: -
j_call: TRBJ2-7
cdr3_aa: CASMGLAGYEQYF
cdr3_nt: TGTGCCAGCATGGGGCTAGCGGGCTACGAGCAGTACTTC

d_call: -
v_call: TRBV2
cdr3_length: 15
clone_size: -
j_call: TRBJ2-3
cdr3_aa: CASRALAQSTDTQYF
cdr3_nt: TGTGCCAGCAGGGCCCTAGCGCAAAGCACAGATACGCAGTATTTT

d_call: TRBD2
v_call: TRBV20-1
cdr3_length: 17
clone_size: -
j_call: TRBJ2-1
cdr3_aa: CSASGTSGGPSYNEQFF
cdr3_nt: TGCAGTGCTAGTGGGACTAGCGGGGGGCCTTCCTACAATGAGCAGTTCTTC

d_call: -
v_call: TRBV7-8
cdr3_length: 15
clone_size: -
j_call: TRBJ2-7
cdr3_aa: CASSLVAGLSYEQYF
cdr3_nt: TGTGCCAGCAGCTTAGTGGCGGGCCTCTCCTACGAGCAGTACTTC

d_call: -
v_call: TRBV24-1
cdr3_length: 14
clone_size: -
j_call: TRBJ2-7
cdr3_aa: CATSEGGNNYEQYF
cdr3_nt: TGTGCCACCAGTGAGGGCGGGAACAATTACGAGCAGTACTTC

d_call: -
v_call: TRBV5-1
cdr3_length: 17
clone_size: -
j_call: TRBJ1-1
cdr3_aa: CASSPGLGRPMNTEAFF
cdr3_nt: TGCGCCAGCAGCCCGGGGTTGGGCCGACCTATGAACACTGAAGCTTTCTTT

d_call: -
v_call: TRBV10-3
cdr3_length: 14
clone_size: -
j_call: TRBJ1-2
cdr3_aa: CAISESAGSYGYTF
cdr3_nt: TGTGCCATCAGTGAGTCGGCGGGGAGCTATGGCTACACCTTC

d_call: -
v_call: TRBV19
cdr3_length: 15
clone_size: -
j_call: TRBJ2-5
cdr3_aa: CASSIRAELQETQYF
cdr3_nt: TGTGCCAGTAGTATTCGAGCGGAGCTCCAAGAGACCCAGTACTTC

d_call: -
v_call: TRBV18
cdr3_length: 13
clone_size: -
j_call: TRBJ1-6
cdr3_aa: CASSPVRDSPLHF
cdr3_nt: TGTGCCAGCTCACCTGTGAGAGATTCACCCCTCCACTTT

d_call: TRBD2
v_call: TRBV2
cdr3_length: 13
clone_size: once
j_call: TRBJ2-4
cdr3_aa: CASSGGAKNIQYF
cdr3_nt: TGTGCCAGTAGCGGGGGGGCCAAAAACATTCAGTACTTC

d_call: -
v_call: TRBV28
cdr3_length: 14
clone_size: -
j_call: TRBJ2-7
cdr3_aa: CASSSLGVSYEQYF
cdr3_nt: TGTGCCAGCAGTTCACTCGGGGTCTCCTACGAGCAGTACTTC

d_call: TRBD1
v_call: TRBV9
cdr3_length: 15
clone_size: -
j_call: TRBJ2-3
cdr3_aa: CASTPGGYISDTQYF
cdr3_nt: TGTGCCAGCACCCCAGGGGGCTACATCTCAGATACGCAGTATTTT

d_call: TRBD1
v_call: TRBV2
cdr3_length: 15
clone_size: few
j_call: TRBJ2-1
cdr3_aa: CASDLGQNSYNEQFF
cdr3_nt: TGTGCCAGCGATTTGGGACAGAATTCCTACAATGAGCAGTTCTTC

d_call: -
v_call: TRBV18
cdr3_length: 14
clone_size: -
j_call: TRBJ1-1
cdr3_aa: CASSPYTGDTEAFF
cdr3_nt: TGTGCCAGCTCACCATATACCGGGGACACTGAAGCTTTCTTT

d_call: -
v_call: TRBV6-5
cdr3_length: 15
clone_size: -
j_call: TRBJ1-2
cdr3_aa: CASSYSVSVGLGYTF
cdr3_nt: TGTGCCAGCAGTTACTCGGTCTCTGTGGGGCTAGGCTACACCTTC

d_call: -
v_call: TRBV5-1
cdr3_length: 13
clone_size: once
j_call: TRBJ1-1
cdr3_aa: CASKTAFDGEAFF
cdr3_nt: TGCGCCAGTAAAACTGCCTTTGATGGTGAAGCTTTCTTT

d_call: -
v_call: TRBV24-1
cdr3_length: 10
clone_size: -
j_call: TRBJ2-3
cdr3_aa: CATLQAVAYF
cdr3_nt: TGTGCCACCCTGCAGGCTGTCGCGTATTTT

d_call: -
v_call: TRBV25-1
cdr3_length: 14
clone_size: -
j_call: TRBJ1-3
cdr3_aa: CASSDRLSGNTIYF
cdr3_nt: TGTGCCAGCAGTGATCGACTTAGTGGAAACACCATATATTTT

d_call: TRBD1
v_call: TRBV19
cdr3_length: 19
clone_size: -
j_call: TRBJ1-4
cdr3_aa: CASSIGRTGDGITNEKLFF
cdr3_nt: TGTGCCAGTAGTATAGGTCGGACAGGGGATGGAATAACTAATGAAAAACTGTTTTTT

d_call: -
v_call: TRBV3-1/TRBV3-2
cdr3_length: 12
clone_size: few
j_call: TRBJ1-1
cdr3_aa: CASSQGAGEAFF
cdr3_nt: TGTGCCAGCAGCCAAGGGGCGGGGGAGGCTTTCTTT

d_call: TRBD2
v_call: TRBV4-2
cdr3_length: 15
clone_size: once
j_call: TRBJ2-1
cdr3_aa: CATQYGTSPYNEQFF
cdr3_nt: TGTGCCACCCAGTATGGGACTAGCCCTTACAATGAGCAGTTCTTC

d_call: TRBD2
v_call: TRBV5-1
cdr3_length: 17
clone_size: -
j_call: TRBJ2-5
cdr3_aa: CASSTTGRGHASGSQYF
cdr3_nt: TGCGCCAGCAGCACGACCGGGAGGGGACACGCGAGCGGGAGCCAGTACTTC

d_call: -
v_call: TRBV28
cdr3_length: 13
clone_size: -
j_call: TRBJ2-5
cdr3_aa: CASRPGTRETQYF
cdr3_nt: TGTGCCAGCAGACCAGGGACACGGGAGACCCAGTACTTC

d_call: TRBD1
v_call: TRBV5-1
cdr3_length: 17
clone_size: few
j_call: TRBJ2-2
cdr3_aa: CASSFLPGTGITGELFF
cdr3_nt: TGCGCCAGCAGCTTCCTGCCCGGGACAGGGATCACCGGGGAGCTGTTTTTT

d_call: -
v_call: TRBV7-8
cdr3_length: 16
clone_size: -
j_call: TRBJ1-3
cdr3_aa: CASSLGRVLSGNTIYF
cdr3_nt: TGTGCCAGCAGTCTAGGGAGGGTCCTCTCTGGAAACACCATATATTTT